This TCR beta chain was recorded in a study of blood T cell repertoires in COVID-19 (dated by TCRdb to 2020 to 2021). Background for the entire study: Samples covering the acute and convalescent phases of COVID-19 were provided by collaborators in the United States, Italy and Spain. The dataset comprised deeply sampled blood TCRbeta repertoires from subjects exposed to, actively infected with, or recovered from COVID-19. Nearly every sample came with metadata listing a de-identified subject ID, COVID-19 status, age in years and sex. Where available, HLA class I and class II types were obtained from metadata supplied by the sample provider rather than from assay-based typing. The repertoires were released in a freely available public database meant as a resource for research on the immune response to SARS-CoV-2. Samples were obtained from the ongoing ImmuneRACE study (first 160 participants) and from 1,254 subjects provided by 6 global collaborators. The prospective study material was composed of cDNA or gDNA derived from T cells, B-cell-depleted T cells, or PBMCs.

This clone was picked up a small number of times. Its antigen remains unidentified. The sample holds no much larger clone one base away, and base qualities are not on file. This same CDR3 is encoded by further DNA sequences in the sample. The collaborating institutions used their own protocols to collect whole blood in K2EDTA tubes. For TCRbeta analysis, collaborator samples were shipped as frozen whole blood, as isolated PBMCs, or as DNA extracted from either sample type. Based on the germline V gene, the CDR1 and CDR2 sequences are KGHSH and LQKENI. The CDR3 sequence holds 15 residues, the cysteine and phenylalanine included. Only the CDR3 portion is preserved as DNA: 45 bases, with reading frame beginning at the first base. Trimmed from V: 5 bases; trimmed from J: 3 bases; junction bases lacking a gene match: 4. TCRbeta CDR3 regions were amplified from genomic DNA using the immunoSEQ Assay, a bias-controlled multiplex PCR. Per the authors' processing: Within the assay, amplification of reference gene primers was used to estimate how many nucleated cells each sample contained. Sequence reads were collapsed and filtered to measure the absolute abundance of every unique TCRbeta CDR3 rearrangement. For each sample, productive Simpson clonality was calculated by taking the square root of Simpson's diversity index across productive rearrangements. TCRdb mirrors the immuneACCESS table, restricted to in-frame sequences. Some clones are absent from its copies; in checked studies, under half trace to an unresolved V gene, and the reason for the others is unknown. V and J calls and clone size come straight from that table; D and trimming were deduced from the DNA. This sample is represented by about 490,000 clones; approximately 85% of them were singletons. Approximately 3.4% of the sample lies in the top ten.

General study outcomes and caveats: How much clinical and demographic metadata was included differed by source and by participant, and the metadata was provided uncurated.

This TCR derives from a human donor in a cohort sampled during active COVID-19. The material sequenced was peripheral blood. The chain is encoded by TRBV18 joined to TRBJ2-2, with TRBD1 identical over 9 junction bases. The encoded CDR3 is CASSLGQGDTGELFF. Read as DNA, the sequence is TGTGCCAGCTCATTGGGACAGGGCGACACCGGGGAGCTGTTTTTT. Here the CDR3 is joined to the reference TRBV18 and TRBJ2-2 genes, and the full variable domain is: NAGVMQNPRHLVRRRGQEARLRCSPMKGHSHVYWYRQLPEEGLKFMVYLQKENIIDESGMPKERFSAEFPKEGPSILRIQQVVRGDSAAYFCASSLGQGDTGELFFGEGSRLTVL.